This TCR beta chain was identified during a study of beta chain features in type 1 diabetes. Study overall: Examination spanned fewer than 140,000,000 sorted cells from all samples.

Worth noting for this clone: Its matching antigen is unknown.

The investigators reverse transcribed all of the isolated RNA, so they sequenced expressed TCRB transcripts. Produced via immunoSEQ multiplex PCR; TCRdb's table is partial and in-frame only. The sample shows 600,000 to 700,000 clones, roughly 13% of them seen only once. CDR1 and CDR2 from the germline V gene are GTSNPN and SVGIG (reference sequence). V trimming: 7 bases; J trimming: 0 bases; junction bases outside the gene matches: 2. The CDR3 consists of 12 residues. CD45RO/CCR7/CD25/CD127/CD95/CD27 separated CD4+ naive, central memory, regulatory and stem cell-like memory cells by sorting. In all sorted populations, purity surpassed 95%. General study points: Compared with healthy donors, patients appeared to share more similar naive, central memory and regulatory TCRB repertoires. Type 1 diabetes patients had moderately but significantly shorter TCRB CDR3s in all four CD4+ subsets.

This TCR derives from a man aged 18 to 30 with type 1 diabetes. Sequenced sample: naive CD4+ T cells from blood. The chain employs TRBV30 and TRBJ1-1; 7 positions match TRBD1. Here the CDR3 DNA reads TGTGCCTTCGGGACAGTGAACACTGAAGCTTTCTTT. This gives the protein CAFGTVNTEAFF.